This T cell receptor (beta chain) stems from a study of Graves' ophthalmopathy and Graves' hyperthyroidism. The wider study: No progression to ophthalmopathy over 18 months defined stable hyperthyroidism. Study-wide results and limits: Discrimination between ophthalmopathy and stable hyperthyroidism by a 13-signature model showed nearly 90% sensitivity and less than 84% specificity. Detected in blood as well were most expanded thyroid clonotypes with frequency above 0.001.

RNA transcripts were the source from which TCR beta CDR3 regions were amplified. Second-round multiplex PCR followed a first-round RT-PCR using HTBI primers. TCRdb re-called the multiplex PCR reads through MiXCR, storing one row per CDR3 protein. The table records over a million distinct CDR3 sequences, about 35% of them present only once. Of note for this clonotype: Antigen unknown.

Germline values: CDR1 LNHNV, CDR2 YYDKDF (reference sequence). This CDR3 contains 18 residues. V was clipped by 0 bases and J by 3 bases; unmatched bases: 12. This TCR derives from an adult man with Graves' hyperthyroidism. What was sequenced was peripheral blood or thyroid tissue (not recorded which). The chain joins TRBV15 to TRBJ1-1, with 8 bases identical to TRBD1. The CDR3 sequence: CATSRDLGTGGDDTEAFF. As DNA, the CDR3 is TGTGCCACCAGCAGAGATCTAGGAACAGGGGGGGATGACACTGAAGCTTTCTTT.